The clone carrying this TCR beta chain has a single count. The data are from a study of cytomegalovirus exposure and HLA in healthy donors. 60 Vbeta and 13 Jbeta primers were used in PCR. Profiled with immunoSEQ multiplex PCR; TCRdb holds only in-frame clones, not every one. The sample includes about 180,000 clones, around three quarters of them seen just once. Germline-derived CDR1 and CDR2 are SGHAT and FQNNGV. This CDR3 contains 15 residues. The J segment lost 5 bases and the V segment lost 6 bases, leaving 8 bases of the junction unmatched. This receptor was taken from a man between 40 and 49 years old in good health and CMV-seronegative. The sequencing input was PBMCs. V gene TRBV11-2 combines with J gene TRBJ2-7; TRBD1 matches 12 bases. The chain's CDR3 is CASRPTGTGGNEQYF. The CDR3 DNA reads TGTGCCAGCAGGCCAACCGGGACAGGGGGCAACGAGCAGTACTTC.